Below, 9 T cell receptor beta chains from the same sample are listed, as sequenced in a study of beta chain features in type 1 diabetes. Study observations and caveats: Moderate yet significant TCRB CDR3 shortening was seen in Type 1 diabetes patients in all four CD4+ subsets.

Antigen specificity for these receptors is unknown. The sequenced template was cDNA made from the entire isolated RNA. Only in-frame clones appear in the TCRdb table, and some are missing; sequencing was by immunoSEQ multiplex PCR. Seen here are about 370,000 clones, 8.5% to 10% observed once, and the top ten hold about 0.64%. Sequencing used central memory CD4+ T cells from blood. Every receptor here comes from a man younger than 45 with type 1 diabetes.

This clone showed up just a few times. This chain connects TRBV11-2 to TRBJ2-7; 7 bases agree with TRBD2. The length of the CDR3 is 14 residues. Germline-derived CDR1 and CDR2 are SGHAT and FQNNGV. J gave up 6 bases and V 1 base, and 6 bases lay outside the gene matches. This chain's CDR3 is CASSLVAGVTEQYF. CDR3 bases: TGTGCCAGCAGCTTAGTGGCGGGAGTAACCGAGCAGTACTTC.

This clone appeared a few times. This rearrangement joins TRBV9 to TRBJ2-1, with 8 bases lining up with TRBD2. Germline V gene lookup returns CDR1 SGDLS and CDR2 YYNGEE. This CDR3 has 17 amino acids. V shed 4 bases and J 4 bases; nucleotides not matched to a gene: 13. The CDR3 DNA reads TGTGCCAGCAGCTCTCGAAGCGGGAGTGGGGAATACAATGAGCAGTTCTTC. This translates into CASSSRSGSGEYNEQFF.

This clone has only a few counts. V gene TRBV7-9 combines with J gene TRBJ2-7; tentative D call: TRBD1 (6 bases). The length of the CDR3 is 14 residues. Trimming cost V 8 bases and J 5 bases, with 19 bases left between them. Germline lookup yields CDR1 SEHNR and CDR2 FQNEAQ (reference sequence). The DNA of the CDR3 is TGTGCCAGCCAAAAAATCACAGGGACCCACGAGCAGTACTTC. Translating gives CASQKITGTHEQYF.

This clone came up a few times. This sequence joins TRBV10-3 and TRBJ2-3; 11 bases line up with TRBD1. CDR3 length equals 15 residues. The junction had 4 bases not matched to a gene; V was cut back by 5 bases and J by 3 bases. Germline-derived CDR1 and CDR2 are ENHRY and SYGVKD. CDR3 in DNA: TGTGCCATCAGTTCGGACAGGGGGCTAACAGATACGCAGTATTTT. Its protein is CAISSDRGLTDTQYF.

V is TRBV19 and J is TRBJ2-3; D unclear. Trimming stripped 7 bases from V and 4 bases from J, with 6 bases between. The CDR3 spans 11 residues. CDR1 is LNHDA and CDR2 is SQIVND in the germline V gene (reference sequence). In DNA, the CDR3 is TGTGCCAGTACCTTTGCAGATACGCAGTATTTT. Protein: CASTFADTQYF.

This clone was seen a few times. The V and J genes are TRBV7-9 and TRBJ2-3, with TRBD2 as a possible D gene (5 bases). The CDR3 covers 16 residues. V lost 7 bases to trimming and J lost 4 bases, with 21 bases between them. Germline CDR1 and CDR2: SEHNR and FQNEAQ (reference sequence). CDR3: CASTSVLRLEADTQYF. The CDR3 DNA sequence: TGTGCCAGCACCTCGGTACTCCGCTTGGAGGCAGATACGCAGTATTTT. The whole variable domain, filled in from reference TRBV7-9 and TRBJ2-3, reads DTGVSQNPRHKITKRGQNVTFRCDPISEHNRLYWYRQTLGQGPEFLTYFQNEAQLEKSRLLSDRFSAERPKGSFSTLEIQRTEQGDSAMYLCASTSVLRLEADTQYFGPGTRLTVL.

This clone showed up just a few times. The V call is TRBV7-2, the J call TRBJ2-2; D may be TRBD1 (6 bases). This CDR3 contains 16 residues. CDR1 and CDR2 (germline): SGHTA, FQGNSA. Trimming removed 1 base from V and 6 bases from J, with 15 bases in between. The CDR3 DNA reads as TGTGCCAGCAGCTTAGGAGGACCCGGACAGTCCGGGGAGCTGTTTTTT. It codes for CASSLGGPGQSGELFF.

This clone showed up just a few times. The chain combines TRBV5-1 with TRBJ2-4; TRBD2 might be the D (5 bases). This CDR3 has 16 amino acids. V was shortened by 1 base and J by 3 bases, with 14 bases between the two germline ends. Per the germline V gene, CDR1 is SGHRS and CDR2 is YFSETQ. The CDR3 spells CASSLSRVEGKNIQYF. CDR3 in DNA: TGCGCCAGCAGCTTGTCGAGGGTTGAGGGCAAAAACATTCAGTACTTC.

This clone was counted only a few times. The rearrangement links TRBV28 to TRBJ1-2; no reliable D call. V lost 4 bases, J lost 4 bases, and 10 bases lay in between. In germline, CDR1 is MDHEN, CDR2 SYDVKM. The CDR3 covers 13 residues. The CDR3 loop reads CASSSPPPYGYTF. The CDR3 coding sequence is TGTGCCAGCAGTTCCCCTCCCCCCTATGGCTACACCTTC.